Listed below are T cell receptor beta chains from one sample, sequenced in a study of T cells after yellow fever vaccination. TCRdb called the 5' RACE reads again in MiXCR, with one record for every CDR3 protein. The data contain some 560,000 distinct CDR3 sequences, 15% to 20% of them singletons. This specimen was PBMCs, taken 15 days after the yellow fever booster vaccination. Receptor source: a young man who received the YFV17D yellow fever vaccine. CDR3s leave out the opening cysteine and the closing phenylalanine or tryptophan.

j_gene,v_gene,len,CDR3aa
TRBJ2-1,TRBV20-1,11,SYGRATPNEQF
TRBJ2-1,TRBV12-3/TRBV12-4,13,ASSFQQITYNEQF
TRBJ1-4,TRBV12-3/TRBV12-4,10,ASSHTPEKLF
TRBJ2-5,TRBV20-1,11,SARGPHQETQY
TRBJ2-5,TRBV7-2,14,ASSLPVGGAGETQY
TRBJ2-7,TRBV7-2,12,ASSLMGGSFEQY
TRBJ2-1,TRBV7-2,12,ASSKLFWDNEQF
TRBJ2-5,TRBV2,12,ASSVLLAQETQY
TRBJ2-7,TRBV11-2,12,ASSLVPSPNEQY
TRBJ2-1,TRBV6-2/TRBV6-3,13,ASTRDGSSYNEQF
TRBJ2-2,TRBV7-6,12,ASSKGADTGELF
TRBJ1-4,TRBV7-9,13,ASSLAQGIDEKLF
TRBJ2-3,TRBV6-1,12,ASSAEEYTDTQY
TRBJ2-7,TRBV20-1,12,SANKPGQPYEQY
TRBJ2-1,TRBV20-1,10,SAPGLVNEQF
TRBJ1-1,TRBV5-1,12,ASNSVTSNTEAF
TRBJ2-1,TRBV20-1,12,SARGTQKHNEQF
TRBJ2-7,TRBV7-2,13,ASSASGSRSYEQY
TRBJ2-5,TRBV7-9,12,ASSQGTKQETQY
TRBJ2-7,TRBV29-1,10,SVVNFSYEQY
TRBJ2-5,TRBV6-5,9,ATHAGETQY
TRBJ2-3,TRBV20-1,12,SATLAGGPDTQY
TRBJ2-1,TRBV20-1,13,SARDKRSGLDEQF
TRBJ1-1,TRBV6-1,13,ASSGAVGGNTEAF
TRBJ2-7,TRBV6-2/TRBV6-3,14,ASSYSPHRGWNEQY